This is a list of T cell receptor beta chains from one sample in a study of cytomegalovirus exposure and HLA in healthy donors. Only in-frame clones appear in the TCRdb table, and some are missing; sequencing was by immunoSEQ multiplex PCR. Among around 100,000 clones, approximately 60% were seen once, and the ten largest hold about 2.2%. Input material: PBMCs. All receptors come from a woman aged 25 to 39 in good health and CMV-seronegative. CDR3s include the opening cysteine and the closing phenylalanine or tryptophan. Fields, in order: clone size, J gene, D gene, V gene, CDR3 protein, CDR3 DNA. A D gene is named only where the DNA matches it firmly. Rows may omit the clone size; those that give it use once, few, many or a size class.

. | TRBJ2-1 | TRBD1 | TRBV18 | CASSPGQVLNEQFF | TGTGCCAGCTCACCGGGACAGGTTTTGAATGAGCAGTTCTTC
. | TRBJ1-2 | . | TRBV5-5 | CASSFREYGYTF | TGTGCCAGCAGCTTCAGGGAATATGGCTACACCTTC
once | TRBJ2-1 | . | TRBV11-1 | CASSLSRDEQFF | TGTGCCAGCAGCTTATCCAGGGATGAGCAGTTCTTC
. | TRBJ1-6 | TRBD1 | TRBV6-1 | CASSHYRGENSPLHF | TGTGCCAGCAGTCACTACAGGGGAGAGAATTCACCCCTCCACTTT
. | TRBJ2-7 | TRBD2 | TRBV5-1 | CASSLALAGVRGEQYF | TGCGCCAGCAGCTTGGCACTAGCGGGAGTTAGAGGCGAGCAGTACTTC
few | TRBJ2-3 | TRBD2 | TRBV29-1 | CSVANSGRPDTQYF | TGCAGCGTCGCCAATAGCGGGAGGCCAGATACGCAGTATTTT
. | TRBJ1-3 | TRBD1 | TRBV7-3 | CASSQMPGTGLFSGNTIYF | TGTGCCAGCAGCCAGATGCCCGGGACAGGGTTATTCTCTGGAAACACCATATATTTT
. | TRBJ2-1 | . | TRBV18 | CASSPTPMEANEQFF | TGTGCCAGCTCACCTACCCCTATGGAGGCCAATGAGCAGTTCTTC
. | TRBJ2-2 | . | TRBV4-1 | CASSQNVGSAGELFF | TGCGCCAGCAGCCAAAACGTCGGGAGCGCCGGGGAGCTGTTTTTT
. | TRBJ1-5 | TRBD1 | TRBV6-1 | CASSETPGQAGSNQPQHF | TGTGCCAGCAGTGAAACACCGGGACAGGCGGGGAGCAATCAGCCCCAGCATTTT
few | TRBJ1-5 | . | TRBV28 | CASSKSYLLQGNQPQHF | TGTGCCAGCAGTAAGAGTTATCTCCTTCAGGGTAATCAGCCCCAGCATTTT
once | TRBJ2-7 | . | TRBV7-8 | CASSPETGGYEQYF | TGTGCCAGCAGCCCCGAAACCGGGGGATACGAGCAGTACTTC
. | TRBJ2-7 | . | TRBV5-6 | CASSLAPDSFYEQYF | TGTGCCAGCAGCTTGGCCCCCGACAGTTTCTACGAGCAGTACTTC
. | TRBJ1-4 | TRBD1 | TRBV25-1 | CASSDRGSNEKLFF | TGTGCCAGCAGTGACAGGGGGTCTAATGAAAAACTGTTTTTT
. | TRBJ2-1 | . | TRBV5-3 | CARSFYPGVNEQFF | TGTGCCAGAAGCTTTTACCCAGGGGTGAATGAGCAGTTCTTC
. | TRBJ2-7 | . | TRBV27 | CASSPLDSYSYEQYF | TGTGCCAGCAGTCCATTGGACAGTTACTCCTACGAGCAGTACTTC
few | TRBJ2-1 | TRBD2 | TRBV9 | CASSASGTSDYNEQFF | TGTGCCAGCAGCGCATCCGGGACTAGCGACTACAATGAGCAGTTCTTC
. | TRBJ1-1 | TRBD1 | TRBV6-1 | CASSPRGTASEAFF | TGTGCCAGCAGTCCTCGCGGGACAGCCTCTGAAGCTTTCTTT
few | TRBJ2-2 | TRBD2 | TRBV11-2 | CASSQLATGELFF | TGTGCCAGCAGCCAACTAGCGACCGGGGAGCTGTTTTTT
. | TRBJ2-3 | TRBD2 | TRBV10-3 | CAIRGRLAEHTDTQYF | TGTGCCATCCGGGGGAGACTAGCGGAGCACACAGATACGCAGTATTTT
. | TRBJ1-5 | . | TRBV7-8 | CASSPQALAGGNQPQHF | TGTGCCAGCAGTCCCCAAGCCCTAGCAGGGGGCAATCAGCCCCAGCATTTT
. | TRBJ2-7 | . | TRBV30 | CAWSWGGLYEQYF | TGTGCCTGGAGTTGGGGGGGGCTCTACGAGCAGTACTTC
once | TRBJ2-3 | TRBD2 | TRBV5-1 | CASSLLVSGRADTQYF | TGCGCCAGCAGCTTGTTAGTTAGCGGGAGGGCAGATACGCAGTATTTT
few | TRBJ2-4 | TRBD1 | TRBV28 | CASSSGTEYLAKNIQYF | TGTGCCAGCAGTTCCGGGACAGAATATTTAGCCAAAAACATTCAGTACTTC
few | TRBJ2-4 | TRBD2 | TRBV7-6 | CASSPGLAGLAKNIQYF | TGTGCCAGCAGCCCTGGACTAGCGGGGCTAGCCAAAAACATTCAGTACTTC
few | TRBJ1-6 | . | TRBV6-1 | CASSAPRGFSYNSPLHF | TGTGCCAGCAGTGCCCCCCGGGGGTTCTCCTATAATTCACCCCTCCACTTT
. | TRBJ2-5 | TRBD2 | TRBV6-5 | CASSYVSGSRETQYF | TGTGCCAGCAGTTACGTTAGCGGGAGTCGAGAGACCCAGTACTTC
. | TRBJ1-3 | . | TRBV5-8 | CASSIQGNPGNTMYF | TGTGCCAGCAGCATACAGGGAAACCCTGGAAACACCATGTATTTT
. | TRBJ2-3 | TRBD2 | TRBV27 | CASSELAGVPDTQYF | TGTGCCAGCAGTGAACTAGCGGGAGTCCCAGATACGCAGTATTTT
. | TRBJ2-1 | TRBD2 | TRBV5-1 | CASSFWGGGNEQFF | TGCGCCAGCAGCTTTTGGGGGGGTGGCAATGAGCAGTTCTTC
. | TRBJ2-1 | TRBD2 | TRBV6-5 | CASSASGSGNEQFF | TGTGCCAGCAGTGCTAGCGGGAGTGGCAATGAGCAGTTCTTC
. | TRBJ2-2 | TRBD2 | TRBV28 | CAGGENTGELFF | TGTGCCGGGGGGGAGAACACCGGGGAGCTGTTTTTT
. | TRBJ1-5 | . | TRBV28 | CASRLGGANYQPQHF | TGTGCCAGCAGACTGGGAGGGGCGAACTATCAGCCCCAGCATTTT
. | TRBJ1-5 | . | TRBV7-2 | CASSSRVGGAYSNQPQHF | TGTGCCAGCAGCTCCCGGGTGGGGGGGGCGTATAGCAATCAGCCCCAGCATTTT
once | TRBJ2-7 | TRBD1 | TRBV4-1 | CASSSGQGSYEQYF | TGCGCCAGCAGCTCCGGACAGGGCTCCTACGAGCAGTACTTC
. | TRBJ2-1 | . | TRBV6-4 | CASSDRGGEGEQFF | TGTGCCAGCAGTGACAGGGGGGGTGAAGGTGAGCAGTTCTTC
many | TRBJ1-1 | . | TRBV6-1 | CASSEEGTAAEAFF | TGTGCCAGCAGTGAGGAGGGTACGGCTGCTGAAGCTTTCTTT
. | TRBJ1-6 | TRBD1 | TRBV28 | CASSSGQGDNSPLHF | TGTGCCAGCAGTTCCGGACAGGGCGATAATTCACCCCTCCACTTT
. | TRBJ2-7 | TRBD1 | TRBV2 | CASSAGTEALEQYF | TGTGCCAGCAGCGCCGGGACAGAGGCTCTCGAGCAGTACTTC
. | TRBJ2-3 | TRBD2 | TRBV29-1 | CSAGRGALSGWNTDTQYF | TGCAGCGCCGGGAGGGGGGCACTTAGCGGGTGGAACACAGATACGCAGTATTTT
. | TRBJ1-1 | TRBD1 | TRBV5-1 | CASSFDRENTEAFF | TGCGCCAGCAGCTTCGACAGGGAGAACACTGAAGCTTTCTTT
few | TRBJ2-7 | . | TRBV5-1 | CASSLAGGTSYEQYF | TGCGCCAGCAGCTTGGCTGGCGGGACCTCCTACGAGCAGTACTTC